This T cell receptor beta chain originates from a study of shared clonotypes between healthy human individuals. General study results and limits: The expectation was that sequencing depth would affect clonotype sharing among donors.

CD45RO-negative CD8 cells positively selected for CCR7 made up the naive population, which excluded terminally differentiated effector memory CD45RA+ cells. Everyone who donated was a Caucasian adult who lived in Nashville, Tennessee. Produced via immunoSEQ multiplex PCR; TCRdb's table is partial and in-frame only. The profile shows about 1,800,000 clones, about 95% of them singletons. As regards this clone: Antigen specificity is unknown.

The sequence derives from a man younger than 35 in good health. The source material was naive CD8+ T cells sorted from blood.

CDR3 protein: CASSFFLVQASQYQPQHF. As DNA, the CDR3 is TGTGCCAGCAGCTTTTTTTTGGTCCAGGCGAGTCAATATCAGCCCCAGCATTTT. V gene TRBV11-2 combines with J gene TRBJ1-5, with unresolved D. The CDR3 consists of 18 residues. Between the trimmed V and J ends, which lost 3 bases and 5 bases, there was a span of 23 bases. Germline-derived CDR1 and CDR2 are SGHAT and FQNNGV.